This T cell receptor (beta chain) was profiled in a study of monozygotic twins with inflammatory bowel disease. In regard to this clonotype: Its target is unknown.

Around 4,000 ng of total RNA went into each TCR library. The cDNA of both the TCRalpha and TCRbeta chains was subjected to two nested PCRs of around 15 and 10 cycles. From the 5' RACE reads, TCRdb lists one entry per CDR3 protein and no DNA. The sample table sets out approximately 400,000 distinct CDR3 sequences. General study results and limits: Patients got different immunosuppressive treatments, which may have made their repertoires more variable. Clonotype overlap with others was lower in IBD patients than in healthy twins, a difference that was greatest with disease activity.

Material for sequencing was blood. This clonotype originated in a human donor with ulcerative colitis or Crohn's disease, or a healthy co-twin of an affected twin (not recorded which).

The CDR3 protein is CASSLVSPETQYF. V is TRBV12-3 or TRBV12-4 and J is TRBJ2-5. CDR3 length equals 13 residues.